Given below is one TCR beta chain in context. The specificity of this receptor is unknown. The input lacks base qualities; no much larger clone sits a single base away. The source of the sample is a study of post-analysis software for immune sequencing data (dated by TCRdb to the mid-2010s). Study-level background: Relapsing-remitting, secondary progressive and progressive-relapsing multiple sclerosis were recorded as disease courses, and subtype annotation was lacking for some patients. A subset of samples was prepared in parallel using single-end sample barcoding, then pooled and co-amplified after Illumina adapter ligation. Patient repertoires were compared against roughly 10 previously published healthy control repertoires from donors aged roughly 6 to 27 years. The study at large found these results: Strong co-clustering of samples prepared in the same batch was shown by direct clustering with F measure, prompting a batch-effect correction. Multiple sclerosis patients had significantly lower normalized Chao1 diversity than controls, a result that suggests substantial peripheral T-cell clonal expansion. The control group was slightly older than the multiple sclerosis patient group.

Library generation was performed with PCR. The instrument given in TCRdb is Illumina HiSeq 2500. Unique molecular identifiers were incorporated into TCR beta cDNA libraries to reduce PCR and sequencing biases. Per 1 to 10 million input T cells, some 500,000 cDNA molecules were obtained, such that each molecule approximated one T cell. Patient libraries were prepared and sequenced with the same protocol used for the earlier healthy control dataset. Within a given batch, samples were prepared together, multiplexed and sequenced on the same HiSeq lane. The paper's data handling went like this. MIGEC handled the raw barcoded reads, throwing out single-read molecular identifier groups before consensus assembly and CDR3 extraction. VDJtools was used for post-analysis of the clonotype tables, with diversity normalized by down-sampling every dataset to the smallest sample size. To correct batch-related cross-sample contamination, repertoire overlap clustering matched CDR3 amino acid sequences but not nucleotide sequences. TCRdb redid the processing of the public reads, applying fastp at Q25 and MiXCR, and retained in-frame beta chains. Each entry is one CDR3 protein sequence, shown with its most common DNA and genes. The V and J calls were not made by the authors but by TCRdb's processing. The sample includes roughly 170,000 distinct CDR3 sequences, with 30% observed a single time. More than 1.3% of the sample rests with the top ten.

TCR beta repertoires were profiled from peripheral blood of about a dozen young patients with multiple sclerosis to demonstrate the VDJtools post-analysis software. Multiple sclerosis patients were children and adolescents aged roughly 6 to 15 years. The receptor was isolated from a girl between 5 and 17 years old with multiple sclerosis. The specimen sequenced was blood.

For the CDR3, the sequence is CASSEFFREGTSSYEQYF. The nucleotide sequence is TGTGCCAGCAGTGAATTCTTTCGTGAAGGGACGAGCTCCTACGAGCAGTACTTC. Here the chain combines TRBV25-1 and TRBJ2-7; the D region is possibly TRBD1 or TRBD2, each matching across 5 bases. The junction carries 19 bases between V and J, which are trimmed by 1 base and 0 bases respectively. CDR1 and CDR2 are read off the germline V gene as MGHDK and SYGVNS. The CDR3 starts with the cysteine, ends with the phenylalanine, and has 18 residues. Only CDR3 DNA remains: 54 bases, in frame from the first base.